The 20 T cell receptor beta chains in this list originate from one sample, sequenced in a study of T cell changes during pregnancy in multiple sclerosis. Sequenced by immunoSEQ multiplex PCR; TCRdb stores in-frame clones only, minus some. The sample lists roughly 53,000 clones, roughly 93% occurring once. This specimen was CD4+ T cells from peripheral blood mononuclear cells, taken in the second trimester of pregnancy. The receptors stem from a female donor in good health, enrolled as a control in a pregnancy study.

The rearrangement joins TRBV2 to TRBJ2-7; 11 bases are shared with TRBD2. V shed 6 bases, J shed 2 bases, and the junction held 3 bases outside the gene matches. The CDR3 loop spans 14 amino acids. Germline V gene data show CDR1 as SNHLY and CDR2 as FYNNEI. The DNA of the CDR3 is TGTGCCAGCAGGCCGGGACTAGCGGCCTACGAGCAGTACTTC. It specifies CASRPGLAAYEQYF.

V usage is TRBV7-8 and J usage is TRBJ2-3, with D perhaps TRBD2 (5 bases). Germline assignment: CDR1 SGHVS and CDR2 FQNEAQ. V was shortened by 7 bases and J by 3 bases, with 11 bases between the two germline ends. The CDR3 has 13 amino acids. CDR3 nucleotide sequence: TGTGCCAGCAACCGAGGGTTAACAGATACGCAGTATTTT. Its translation is CASNRGLTDTQYF.

This clone occurred a few times. The V call is TRBV30, the J call TRBJ1-1; 11 bases map to TRBD1. CDR3 length: 13 amino acids. Germline CDR1 is GTSNPN and CDR2 is SVGIG (reference sequence). The trim removed 5 bases at V and 6 bases at J, leaving 5 bases unmatched. The CDR3 DNA is TGTGCCTGGGAAGGACAGGGGGCGTCTGAAGCTTTCTTT. This codes for CAWEGQGASEAFF.

J is TRBJ1-5 and V is TRBV11-3; D is possibly TRBD1 (5 bases). V lost 3 bases and J 4 bases, leaving 10 bases between the germline ends. Germline loops: CDR1 SGHNT, CDR2 YENEEA. This CDR3 has 14 amino acids. CDR3 sequence reads: CASSLNGQNQPQHF. The CDR3 region has the DNA TGTGCCAGCAGCTTGAACGGACAAAATCAGCCCCAGCATTTT.

DNA of the CDR3: TGTGCCACCAGCAGAGGACAGGATAACACTGAAGCTTTCTTT. This sequence encodes CATSRGQDNTEAFF. V usage is TRBV15 and J usage is TRBJ1-1; tentative D call: TRBD1 (6 bases). This CDR3 comprises 14 residues. The germline V and J ends were trimmed by 1 base and 2 bases, with 8 bases remaining between them. The germline V gene encodes CDR1 LNHNV and CDR2 YYDKDF (reference sequence).

The chain employs TRBV29-1 and TRBJ2-5; 10 bases line up with TRBD2. The length of the CDR3 is 13 residues. V dropped 8 bases and J dropped 2; count of bases not matched to a gene: 5. Germline CDR1 is SQVTM and CDR2 is ANQGSEA. CDR3 nucleotide sequence: TGCAGCTCGGTAGCGGGGGGACAAGAGACCCAGTACTTC. The encoded protein is CSSVAGGQETQYF.

Only one count was recorded for this clone. The J gene is TRBJ1-1, the V gene TRBV5-1; D is undetermined. Trimming took 0 bases from V and 5 from J, leaving 14 bases between them. The CDR3 is 15 amino acids. The germline V gene encodes CDR1 SGHRS and CDR2 YFSETQ. For the CDR3, the DNA is TGCGCCAGCAGCTTGGGGAGGGTCTTGGAAACTGAAGCTTTCTTT. Translating it yields CASSLGRVLETEAFF.

The rearrangement links TRBV25-1 to TRBJ1-2; 9 bases line up with TRBD1. Germline V gene sequence: CDR1 MGHDK, CDR2 SYGVNS. The CDR3 runs 14 residues. V dropped 4 bases and J dropped 0; count of bases not matched to a gene: 0. CDR3: CASSGTGANYGYTF. CDR3 in DNA: TGTGCCAGCAGTGGGACAGGGGCTAACTATGGCTACACCTTC.

Written as DNA, the CDR3 is TGTGCCAGCTCACCATACGGGGGTGAAGCTTTCTTT. Translating it yields CASSPYGGEAFF. The chain recombines TRBV18 with TRBJ1-1; a weak D match, TRBD1 (5 bases). Trimming removed 2 bases from V and 7 bases from J, with 8 bases in between. The CDR3 is made up of 12 amino acids. CDR1 is KGHSH and CDR2 is LQKENI in the germline V gene.

Remarks on this clone: Germline is not matched at one junction end, which may reflect a read error. This rearrangement joins TRBV7-8 to TRBJ1-2; TRBD1 agrees at 9 bases. Germline CDR1 reads SGHVS; CDR2 reads FQNEAQ. The length of the CDR3 is 13 residues. CDR3 region: CASSLYGGTGKAF. CDR3 in DNA: TGTGCCAGCAGCTTATACGGGGGGACAGGGAAGGCCTTC.

CDR3 in amino acids: CASSYSSGTTRGEQYF. The DNA of the CDR3 is TGTGCCAGCAGTTACTCGAGCGGGACCACGCGTGGAGAGCAGTACTTC. The chain couples TRBV6-5 to TRBJ2-7; 7 nucleotides line up with TRBD2. There are 16 residues in the CDR3. V dropped 0 bases and J dropped 7; count of bases not matched to a gene: 12. The germline V gene has CDR1 MNHEY and CDR2 SVGAGI.

V usage is TRBV18 and J usage is TRBJ1-6; 8 positions match TRBD1. Unmatched junction bases numbered 2, after V lost 5 bases and J lost 5 bases. The CDR3 is 14 amino acids. Germline V gene sequence: CDR1 KGHSH, CDR2 LQKENI. The CDR3, as DNA: TGTGCCAGCTCATCGGGACAGGATAATTCACCCCTCCACTTT. Protein sequence: CASSSGQDNSPLHF.

The rearrangement links TRBV7-2 to TRBJ1-5; perhaps TRBD1 as D (5 bases). CDR1 is SGHTA and CDR2 is FQGNSA in the germline V gene. The CDR3 consists of 13 residues. The V end was cut by 3 bases, the J end by 4 bases, with 7 bases between. CDR3 amino acids: CASSFRQNQPQHF. The CDR3 region has the DNA TGTGCCAGCAGCTTCAGACAGAATCAGCCCCAGCATTTT.

This clone was seen only a few times. The genes are TRBV10-3 and TRBJ2-2, with 8 bases lining up with TRBD1. The CDR3 spans 15 residues. Germline V gene sequence: CDR1 ENHRY, CDR2 SYGVKD. V lost 6 bases to trimming and J lost 1 base; unmatched junction nucleotides: 4. The CDR3 protein is CAIREQGGNTGELFF. CDR3 coding DNA: TGTGCCATCAGAGAACAGGGGGGGAACACCGGGGAGCTGTTTTTT.

V and J are TRBV25-1 and TRBJ2-5; maybe TRBD2 (5 bases). The DNA end lines up better with TRBJ2-7; the J call may be wrong. In germline, CDR1 is MGHDK, CDR2 SYGVNS. The CDR3 is made up of 14 amino acids. The CDR3 sequence: CASSDPSGSYEQYF. CDR3 sequence (DNA): TGTGCCAGCAGTGACCCAAGTGGGAGCTACGAGCAGTACTTC.

This clone appeared once. J is TRBJ2-7 and V is TRBV5-6; 10 positions match TRBD1. Trimming cost V 4 bases and J 0 bases; bases outside gene matches: 4. The CDR3 has 15 amino acids. CDR1 and CDR2 from the germline V gene are SGHDT and YYEEEE. CDR3 sequence reads: CASSPGTGASYEQYF. The CDR3 DNA reads TGTGCCAGCAGCCCCGGGACAGGGGCCTCCTACGAGCAGTACTTC.

This rearrangement joins TRBV7-2 to TRBJ1-1; no definite D call. V shed 5 bases and J shed 3 bases, with 16 bases lying between them. Germline lookup yields CDR1 SGHTA and CDR2 FQGNSA. This CDR3 has 15 residues. CDR3 sequence reads: CASSPQSEGYTEAFF. CDR3 DNA sequence: TGTGCCAGCAGCCCGCAAAGCGAGGGCTACACTGAAGCTTTCTTT.

The rearrangement joins TRBV7-2 to TRBJ1-5; TRBD1 is a possible D gene (6 bases). The V and J ends lost 5 bases and 2 bases respectively, with 10 bases between them. The CDR3 consists of 14 residues. Per the germline V gene, CDR1 is SGHTA and CDR2 is FQGNSA. The CDR3 DNA follows: TGTGCCAGCAGCCAGTGGACAGGCAATCAGCCCCAGCATTTT. Its protein product is CASSQWTGNQPQHF.

The rearrangement links TRBV18 to TRBJ2-2; 9 bases line up with TRBD1. V lost 6 bases and J lost 6; bases outside the gene matches: 8. Per germline, CDR1 KGHSH and CDR2 LQKENI. This CDR3 has 15 residues. CDR3 sequence reads: CASSQETGGAGELFF. In DNA, the CDR3 is TGTGCCAGCTCCCAGGAGACAGGGGGTGCCGGGGAGCTGTTTTTT.

The sample holds one count of this clone. V is TRBV5-1 and J is TRBJ2-3; 7 bases line up with TRBD1. From germline, CDR1 is SGHRS and CDR2 YFSETQ. This CDR3 has 16 residues. V lost 2 bases and J lost 3; bases outside the gene matches: 9. The CDR3 protein is CASSFAGDSSTDTQYF. In DNA, the CDR3 is TGCGCCAGCAGCTTCGCCGGGGACAGCTCGACAGATACGCAGTATTTT.